The T cell receptor (beta chain) described here comes from a study of metastatic and nonmetastatic thyroid tumors. None of the patients had undergone any treatment ahead of thyroid surgery. Using MiXCR, TCRdb reanalyzed the PCR reads. This table has fewer than 35,000 clones, 15% to 20% appearing once. This clone was recorded many times. The CDR3 extends over 15 amino acids. The ends were cut back, 1 base at V and 1 base at J, with 8 bases in the middle. Germline CDR1 and CDR2: MNHNS and SASEGT. The sequencing sample was made of blood. V gene TRBV6-1 combines with J gene TRBJ1-5, with no clear D. The TCR sequence derives from a male donor with papillary thyroid cancer or a benign thyroid nodule (not recorded which). Some clones in this sample may be carry-over from other donors' samples. CDR3 sequence reads: CASSEEAGSNQPQHF. CDR3 nucleotides: TGTGCCAGCAGTGAAGAGGCGGGGAGCAATCAGCCCCAGCATTTT.